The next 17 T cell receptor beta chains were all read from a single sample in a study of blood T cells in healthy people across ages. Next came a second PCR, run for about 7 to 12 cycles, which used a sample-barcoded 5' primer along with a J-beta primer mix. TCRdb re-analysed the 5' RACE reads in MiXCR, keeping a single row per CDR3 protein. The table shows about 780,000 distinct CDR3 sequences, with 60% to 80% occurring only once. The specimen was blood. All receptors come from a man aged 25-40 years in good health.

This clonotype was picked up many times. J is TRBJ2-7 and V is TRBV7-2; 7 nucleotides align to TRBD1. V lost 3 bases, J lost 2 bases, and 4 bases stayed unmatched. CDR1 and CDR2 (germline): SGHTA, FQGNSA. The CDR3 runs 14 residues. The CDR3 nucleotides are TGTGCCAGCAGCTTCTGGGACAGAACCTACGAGCAGTACTTC. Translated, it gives CASSFWDRTYEQYF.

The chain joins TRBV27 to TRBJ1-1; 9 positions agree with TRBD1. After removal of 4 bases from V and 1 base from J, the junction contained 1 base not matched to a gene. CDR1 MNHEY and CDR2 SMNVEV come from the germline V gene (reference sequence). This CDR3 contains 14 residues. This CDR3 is CASSWDRENTEAFF. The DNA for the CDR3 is TGTGCCAGCAGTTGGGACAGGGAGAACACTGAAGCTTTCTTT.

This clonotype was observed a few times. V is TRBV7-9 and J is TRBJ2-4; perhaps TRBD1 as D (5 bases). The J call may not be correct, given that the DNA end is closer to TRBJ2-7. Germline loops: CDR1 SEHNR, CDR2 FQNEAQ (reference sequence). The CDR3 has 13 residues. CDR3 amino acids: CASSSHQGNEQYF. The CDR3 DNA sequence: TGTGCCAGCAGCTCCCACCAGGGAAACGAGCAGTACTTC.

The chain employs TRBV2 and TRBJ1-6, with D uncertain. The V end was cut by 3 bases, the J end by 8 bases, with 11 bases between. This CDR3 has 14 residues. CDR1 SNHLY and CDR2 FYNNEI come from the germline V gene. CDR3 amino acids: CASSEVHGDSPLHF. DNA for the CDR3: TGTGCCAGCAGTGAGGTCCATGGGGATTCACCCCTCCACTTT. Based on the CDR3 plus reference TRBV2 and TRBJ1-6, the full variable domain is EPEVTQTPSHQVTQMGQEVILRCVPISNHLYFYWYRQILGQKVEFLVSFYNNEISEKSEIFDDQFSVERPDGSNFTLKIRSTKLEDSAMYFCASSEVHGDSPLHFGNGTRLTVT.

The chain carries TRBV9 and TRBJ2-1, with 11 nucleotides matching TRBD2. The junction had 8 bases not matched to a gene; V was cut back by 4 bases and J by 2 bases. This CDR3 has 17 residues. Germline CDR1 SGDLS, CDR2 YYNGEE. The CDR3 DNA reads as TGTGCCAGCAGCCCAGGGGAGACTAGCGGGGCCTACAATGAGCAGTTCTTC. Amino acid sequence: CASSPGETSGAYNEQFF.

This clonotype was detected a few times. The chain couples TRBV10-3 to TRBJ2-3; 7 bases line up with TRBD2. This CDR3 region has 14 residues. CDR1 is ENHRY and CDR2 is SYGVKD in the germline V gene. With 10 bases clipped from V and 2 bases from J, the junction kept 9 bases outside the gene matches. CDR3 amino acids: CATKRGENTDTQYF. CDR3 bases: TGTGCCACCAAGCGGGGTGAAAACACAGATACGCAGTATTTT.

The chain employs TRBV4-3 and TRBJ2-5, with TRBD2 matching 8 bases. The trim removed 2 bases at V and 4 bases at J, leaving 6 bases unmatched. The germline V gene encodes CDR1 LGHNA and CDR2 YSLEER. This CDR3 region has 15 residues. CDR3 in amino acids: CASSQSGGGGETQYF. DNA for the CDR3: TGCGCCAGCAGCCAAAGCGGGGGTGGAGGAGAGACCCAGTACTTC.

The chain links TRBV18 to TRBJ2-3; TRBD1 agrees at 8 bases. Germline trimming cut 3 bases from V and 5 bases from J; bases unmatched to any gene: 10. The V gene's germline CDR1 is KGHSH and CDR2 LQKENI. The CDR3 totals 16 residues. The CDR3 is CASSPATGAGIDTQYF. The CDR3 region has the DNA TGTGCCAGCTCACCCGCGACAGGGGCCGGCATAGATACGCAGTATTTT.

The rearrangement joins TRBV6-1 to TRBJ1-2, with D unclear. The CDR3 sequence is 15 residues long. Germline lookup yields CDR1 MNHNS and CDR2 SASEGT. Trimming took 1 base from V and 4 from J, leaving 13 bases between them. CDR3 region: CASSEDRFNAYGYTF. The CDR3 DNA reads TGTGCCAGCAGTGAAGATCGGTTCAATGCCTATGGCTACACCTTC.

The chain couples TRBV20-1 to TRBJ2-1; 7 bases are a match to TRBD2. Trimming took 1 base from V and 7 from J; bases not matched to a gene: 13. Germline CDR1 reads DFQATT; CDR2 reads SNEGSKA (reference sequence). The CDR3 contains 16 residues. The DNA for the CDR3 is TGCAGTGCTAGAGTTCGGGGAGGGGTCACAAGGAATGAGCAGTTCTTC. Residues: CSARVRGGVTRNEQFF.

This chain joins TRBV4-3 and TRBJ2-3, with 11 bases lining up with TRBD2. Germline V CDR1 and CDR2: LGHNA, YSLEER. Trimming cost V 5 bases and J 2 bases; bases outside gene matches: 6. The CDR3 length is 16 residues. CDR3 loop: CASSKLAGAVTDTQYF. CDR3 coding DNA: TGCGCCAGCAGCAAACTAGCGGGGGCCGTCACAGATACGCAGTATTTT.

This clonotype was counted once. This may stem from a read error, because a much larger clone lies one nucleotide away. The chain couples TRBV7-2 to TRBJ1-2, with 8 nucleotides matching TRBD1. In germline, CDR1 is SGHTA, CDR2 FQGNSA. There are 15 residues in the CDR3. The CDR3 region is CASSPSDRDLYDYTF. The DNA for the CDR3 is TGTGCCAGCAGCCCCTCGGACAGGGACCTTTATGACTACACCTTC.

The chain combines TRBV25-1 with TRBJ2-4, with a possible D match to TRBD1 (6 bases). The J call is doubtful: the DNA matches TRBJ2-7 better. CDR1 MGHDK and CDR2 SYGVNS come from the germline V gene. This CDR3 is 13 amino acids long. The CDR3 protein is CASSAQGLHEQYF. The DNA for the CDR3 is TGTGCCAGCAGTGCCCAGGGGTTACACGAGCAGTACTTC.

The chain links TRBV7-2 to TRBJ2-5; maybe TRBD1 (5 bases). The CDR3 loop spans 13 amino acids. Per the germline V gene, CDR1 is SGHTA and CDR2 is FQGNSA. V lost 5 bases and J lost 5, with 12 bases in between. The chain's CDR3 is CASSVREGETQYF. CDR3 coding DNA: TGTGCCAGCAGCGTCAGGGAAGGCGAGACCCAGTACTTC.

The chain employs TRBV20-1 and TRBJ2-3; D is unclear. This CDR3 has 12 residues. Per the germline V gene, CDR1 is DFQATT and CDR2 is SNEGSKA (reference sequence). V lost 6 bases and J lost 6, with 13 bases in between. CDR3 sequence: CSASESRDTQYF. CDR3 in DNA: TGCAGTGCATCAGAATCCAGGGATACGCAGTATTTT.

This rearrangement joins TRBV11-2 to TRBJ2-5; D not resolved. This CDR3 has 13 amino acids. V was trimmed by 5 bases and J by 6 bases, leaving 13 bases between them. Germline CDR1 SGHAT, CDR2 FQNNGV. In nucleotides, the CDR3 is TGTGCCAGCAGCCCCCCCGCCGGACAGACCCAGTACTTC. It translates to CASSPPAGQTQYF.

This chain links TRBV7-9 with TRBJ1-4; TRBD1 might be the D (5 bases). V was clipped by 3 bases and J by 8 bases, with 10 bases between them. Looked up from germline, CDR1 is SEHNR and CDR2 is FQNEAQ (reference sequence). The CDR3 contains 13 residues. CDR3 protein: CASSFAGTEKLFF. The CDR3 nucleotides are TGTGCCAGCAGCTTTGCGGGGACGGAAAAACTGTTTTTT.